One and the same sample provided the 28 T cell receptor beta chains below, sequenced in a study of hypomethylating agent response in myelodysplastic syndrome. Here immunoSEQ multiplex PCR was the method, and the copy in TCRdb shows in-frame clones only, minus some. This table holds roughly 5,400 clones, 88% found once. The specimen was bone marrow, collected before or after starting hypomethylating agent treatment for myelodysplastic syndrome (not recorded which). These receptors were taken from a human donor with myelodysplastic syndrome.

In its sample, this clone was seen once. The rearrangement uses TRBV2 and TRBJ1-1; D unresolved. Germline values: CDR1 SNHLY, CDR2 FYNNEI. Trimming left V 6 bases short and J 5 bases short, with 13 bases between. The CDR3 has 13 residues. CDR3: CASSGGSGTEAFF. CDR3 DNA sequence: TGTGCCAGCAGCGGAGGGTCTGGTACTGAAGCTTTCTTT.

This chain connects TRBV5-6 to TRBJ2-1, with 9 bases aligning to TRBD1. This CDR3 spans 17 amino acids. CDR1 and CDR2 (germline): SGHDT, YYEEEE. The J segment lost 8 bases and the V segment lost 5 bases, leaving 17 bases of the junction unmatched. The CDR3, as DNA: TGTGCCAGCAGTTCTAGGGACAGGGCGCAGGCGGGGGATGAGCAGTTCTTC. Translated: CASSSRDRAQAGDEQFF. The variable domain in full, completed from reference TRBV5-6 and TRBJ2-1, reads DAGVTQSPTHLIKTRGQQVTLRCSPKSGHDTVSWYQQALGQGPQFIFQYYEEEERQRGNFPDRFSGHQFPNYSSELNVNALLLGDSALYLCASSSRDRAQAGDEQFFGPGTRLTVL.

In nucleotides, the CDR3 is TGTGCCAGCAGCAAACACCCACCGCACTACGAGCAGTACTTC. Its translation: CASSKHPPHYEQYF. The gene calls are TRBV21-1 and TRBJ2-5; no DNA check was done on the table's D call, TRBD2. The tail of the sequence fits TRBJ2-7 better, so the J call may be wrong. TRBV21-1 is designated a pseudogene. The CDR3 totals 14 residues.

The CDR3 is CAWRSMGLYNEQFF. The CDR3 DNA is TGTGCCTGGAGGTCAATGGGACTATACAATGAGCAGTTCTTC. The chain employs TRBV30 and TRBJ2-1; 7 nucleotides match TRBD2. Germline CDR1 reads GTSNPN; CDR2 reads SVGIG (reference sequence). The CDR3 contains 14 residues. Unmatched junction bases numbered 6, after V lost 3 bases and J lost 4 bases.

This clone was seen a single time. V and J are TRBV4-1 and TRBJ1-5, with D perhaps matching TRBD1 (6 bases). The CDR3 is made up of 15 amino acids. The V and J ends lost 4 bases and 3 bases respectively, with 13 bases between them. The germline gives CDR1 MGHRA, CDR2 YSYEKL. The CDR3, as DNA: TGCGCCAGCAGCCTGCAGACAGGCGCCAATCAGCCCCAGCATTTT. It codes for CASSLQTGANQPQHF.

V is TRBV19 and J is TRBJ1-1; D is undetermined. In germline, CDR1 is LNHDA, CDR2 SQIVND (reference sequence). The CDR3 totals 14 residues. With 7 bases removed from V and 6 bases from J, the gap between germline ends came to 18 bases. The CDR3 sequence: CASTEARGMAEAFF. The CDR3 nucleotides are TGTGCCAGTACTGAGGCCCGAGGGATGGCTGAAGCTTTCTTT.

This rearrangement joins TRBV5-1 to TRBJ2-7; 8 positions match TRBD1. The CDR3 extends over 16 amino acids. Germline assignment: CDR1 SGHRS and CDR2 YFSETQ. J was trimmed by 1 base and V by 1 base; bases with no gene match: 7. The chain's CDR3 is CASSLLDRGRSYEQYV. In DNA, the CDR3 is TGCGCCAGCAGCTTGCTCGACAGGGGTAGATCCTACGAGCAGTACGTC.

This sequence joins TRBV18 and TRBJ1-1; D not resolved. Germline V gene lookup returns CDR1 KGHSH and CDR2 LQKENI. The CDR3 runs to 12 residues. The V gene lost 4 bases and the J gene lost 4 bases, with 7 bases spanning the gap. The CDR3 loop is CASSRTLTEAFF. CDR3 DNA: TGTGCCAGCTCACGAACCCTCACTGAAGCTTTCTTT.

The sample holds one count of this clone. The CDR3 loop reads CATSRRHGGPYGYTF. CDR3 in DNA: TGTGCCACCAGCAGACGACACGGAGGCCCTTATGGCTACACCTTC. This chain uses TRBV15 with TRBJ1-2; D not certain. CDR3 length: 15 amino acids. CDR1 is LNHNV and CDR2 is YYDKDF in the germline V gene (reference sequence). With 2 bases removed from V and 5 bases from J, the gap between germline ends came to 15 bases.

This clone was picked up a small number of times. J is TRBJ2-2 and V is TRBV11-3, with 8 bases that match TRBD1. CDR3 length: 19 residues. The trim removed 0 bases at V and 5 bases at J, leaving 14 bases unmatched. The V gene's germline CDR1 is SGHNT and CDR2 YENEEA. The CDR3 nucleotides are TGTGCCAGCAGCTTAGAATCAGCGTTTGGCAGGGGGCAAACCGGGGAGCTGTTTTTT. Its translation is CASSLESAFGRGQTGELFF.

In the case of this clone: One end of the junction does not line up with germline, which may come from a read error. This chain uses TRBV5-4 with TRBJ1-2, with D perhaps TRBD1 (6 bases). The germline V gene encodes CDR1 SGHNT and CDR2 YYREEE (reference sequence). CDR3 length: 14 amino acids. CDR3 sequence reads: CASRLGGANYSYTF. DNA for the CDR3: TGTGCCAGCAGGCTCGGGGGGGCGAACTATAGCTACACCTTC. Looking up the rest from reference TRBV5-4 and TRBJ1-2 gives the full variable domain: ETGVTQSPTHLIKTRGQQVTLRCSSQSGHNTVSWYQQALGQGPQFIFQYYREEENGRGNFPPRFSGLQFPNYSSELNVNALELDDSALYLCASRLGGANYSYTFGSGTRLTVV.

This rearrangement joins TRBV5-3 to TRBJ2-7, with TRBD2 as a possible D gene (5 bases). TRBV5-3 is an open reading frame whose function is uncertain. The CDR3 is 17 amino acids. Trimming shortened V by 4 bases and J by 0 bases, and 20 bases separated the two germline ends. The CDR3 is CARSPDCPFLTSYEQYV. The CDR3 nucleotides read TGTGCCAGAAGCCCGGACTGTCCCTTCCTTACCTCCTACGAGCAGTACGTC.

This chain joins TRBV5-1 and TRBJ1-1, with TRBD1 matching over 8 bases. The CDR3 extends over 15 amino acids. Germline V CDR1 and CDR2: SGHRS, YFSETQ. Germline trimming cut 0 bases from V and 2 bases from J; bases unmatched to any gene: 3. DNA for the CDR3: TGCGCCAGCAGCTTGGATCAGGGGGCAAACACTGAAGCTTTCTTT. Amino acid sequence: CASSLDQGANTEAFF.

This chain links TRBV2 with TRBJ1-2, with TRBD1 as a possible D gene (5 bases). Germline V gives CDR1 SNHLY, CDR2 FYNNEI. The CDR3 totals 13 residues. Between the trimmed V and J ends, which lost 4 bases and 8 bases, there was a span of 14 bases. The DNA of the CDR3 is TGTGCCAGCAGTGCCGTATGGGGGTCAGGCTACACCTTC. It yields the protein CASSAVWGSGYTF. The variable domain in full, completed from reference TRBV2 and TRBJ1-2, reads EPEVTQTPSHQVTQMGQEVILRCVPISNHLYFYWYRQILGQKVEFLVSFYNNEISEKSEIFDDQFSVERPDGSNFTLKIRSTKLEDSAMYFCASSAVWGSGYTFGSGTRLTVV.

The chain joins TRBV10-3 to TRBJ2-7; D may be TRBD1 (6 bases). The CDR3 is made up of 13 amino acids. Trimming took off 5 bases at V and 1 base at J, with 9 bases between the two ends. CDR1 is ENHRY, CDR2 SYGVKD, per germline. CDR3 sequence: CAISLGQSYEQYV. The DNA for the CDR3 is TGTGCCATCAGTCTCGGACAGTCCTACGAGCAGTACGTC.

This chain links TRBV30 with TRBJ1-4; D possibly corresponds to TRBD1 (5 bases). This CDR3 has 13 residues. V lost 1 base, J lost 7 bases, and 10 bases lay in between. Germline loops: CDR1 GTSNPN, CDR2 SVGIG (reference sequence). The CDR3 coding sequence is TGTGCCTGGAGTGAGGGGACCGCTGAAAAACTGTTTTTT. It yields the protein CAWSEGTAEKLFF.

V usage is TRBV5-4 and J usage is TRBJ1-1; 9 positions agree with TRBD1. The CDR3 has 14 amino acids. The germline CDR1 and CDR2 sequences are SGHNT and YYREEE (reference sequence). V lost 4 bases to trimming and J lost 1 base; unmatched junction nucleotides: 2. The CDR3 DNA reads as TGTGCCAGCAGCACGGGACAGGGGAACACTGAAGCTTTCTTT. It specifies CASSTGQGNTEAFF.

The V gene is TRBV19, the J gene TRBJ2-2; D call uncertain. CDR3 length: 15 residues. Germline V gene sequence: CDR1 LNHDA, CDR2 SQIVND (reference sequence). Deletions cut 1 base from V and 9 bases from J, with 15 bases between. The CDR3 loop reads CASSIGVEGFWELFF. CDR3 coding DNA: TGTGCCAGTAGTATAGGGGTGGAAGGATTTTGGGAGCTGTTTTTT.

This chain uses TRBV18 with TRBJ2-7; 8 bases fit TRBD1. Germline-derived CDR1 and CDR2 are KGHSH and LQKENI. With V trimmed by 3 bases and J by 7 bases, 8 bases remained unmatched. The CDR3 totals 14 residues. The CDR3 nucleotides read TGTGCCAGCTCACCGGGGGACAGGCTGGGAGAGCAGTACTTC. Translating gives CASSPGDRLGEQYF.

This rearrangement joins TRBV27 to TRBJ2-5; 9 nucleotides agree with TRBD1. The end of the DNA fits TRBJ2-7 better, so the J call may be wrong. Germline CDR1 and CDR2: MNHEY and SMNVEV (reference sequence). The CDR3 has 16 amino acids. Here the CDR3 reads CASSRKGPGQGYEQYF. The CDR3 coding sequence is TGTGCCAGCAGTCGGAAAGGTCCGGGACAGGGCTACGAGCAGTACTTC.

The rearrangement uses TRBV5-1 and TRBJ2-7, with D perhaps matching TRBD2 (6 bases). The CDR3 sequence is 13 residues long. Trimming pared 4 bases from V and 5 bases from J, leaving 13 bases between. CDR1 is SGHRS, CDR2 YFSETQ, per germline. As DNA, the CDR3 is TGCGCCAGCAGCGAACCGAGGAGGGACGAGCAGTACTTC. As protein: CASSEPRRDEQYF.

V gene TRBV30 combines with J gene TRBJ2-3; 11 positions match TRBD2. This CDR3 spans 18 amino acids. Germline CDR1 GTSNPN, CDR2 SVGIG (reference sequence). With V trimmed by 0 bases and J by 2 bases, 10 bases remained unmatched. This CDR3 is CAWSVLRTSGGHTDTQYF. The CDR3 region has the DNA TGTGCCTGGAGTGTACTACGTACTAGCGGGGGTCACACAGATACGCAGTATTTT.

V is TRBV6-5 and J is TRBJ1-1; D is uncertain. Germline V lookup: CDR1 MNHEY, CDR2 SVGAGI. The V gene lost 6 bases and the J gene lost 5 bases, with 7 bases spanning the gap. The CDR3 runs to 11 residues. CDR3 protein: CASSPRTEAFF. The CDR3 nucleotides read TGTGCCAGCAGCCCTAGGACTGAAGCTTTCTTT.

This clone came up once. The chain employs TRBV27 and TRBJ2-7, with 12 bases lining up with TRBD2. V dropped 11 bases and J dropped 4; count of bases not matched to a gene: 6. Germline CDR1 and CDR2: MNHEY and SMNVEV (reference sequence). The CDR3 sequence is 13 residues long. The CDR3 bases are TGTGCCGGCTGGACTAGCGGGGTGTACGAGCAGTACGTC. This sequence encodes CAGWTSGVYEQYV.

V gene TRBV15 combines with J gene TRBJ1-6, with D unresolved. V was trimmed by 9 bases and J by 0 bases, leaving 12 bases between them. Germline V gives CDR1 LNHNV, CDR2 YYDKDF (reference sequence). The CDR3 consists of 15 residues. CDR3 protein: CATKTSPSYNSPLHF. The DNA of the CDR3 is TGTGCCACGAAAACATCTCCCTCCTATAATTCACCCCTCCACTTT.

The chain uses TRBV5-8 and TRBJ1-5, with 7 bases identical to TRBD1. With 5 bases clipped from V and 0 bases from J, the junction kept 11 bases outside the gene matches. CDR1 is SGHTS, CDR2 YDEGEE, per germline. The length of the CDR3 is 17 residues. The CDR3 here is CASRWRTGPYSNQPQHF. In nucleotides, the CDR3 is TGTGCCAGCAGATGGAGGACAGGCCCTTATAGCAATCAGCCCCAGCATTTT.

V usage is TRBV7-8 and J usage is TRBJ2-7, with unresolved D. Trimming stripped 5 bases from V and 3 bases from J, with 17 bases between. Germline CDR1 SGHVS, CDR2 FQNEAQ. The CDR3 totals 15 residues. The chain's CDR3 is CASSQRAGTYYEQYF. Written as DNA, the CDR3 is TGTGCCAGCAGCCAACGCGCAGGCACCTACTACGAGCAGTACTTC.

The gene calls are TRBV28 and TRBJ1-1, with D maybe TRBD1 (5 bases). Germline lookup yields CDR1 MDHEN and CDR2 SYDVKM. This CDR3 is built from 12 residues. Trimming shortened V by 6 bases and J by 7 bases, and 12 bases separated the two germline ends. CDR3 sequence reads: CASRPPQGEAFF. CDR3 DNA sequence: TGTGCCAGCAGGCCCCCGCAGGGTGAAGCTTTCTTT.